The T cell receptor beta chain described here comes from a study of blood T cell repertoires in COVID-19. The wider study: COVID-19 samples collected from the United States, Italy and Spain covered acute and convalescent phases. T cells, B-cell-depleted T cells, or PBMCs provided the cDNA or gDNA that served as material.

This CDR3 contains 14 residues. V lost 0 bases and J 2 bases, leaving 5 bases between the germline ends. CDR1 and CDR2 from the germline V gene are MNHEY and SMNVEV (reference sequence). Original processing notes: It was from reference gene primer amplification that nucleated cell counts were estimated. The method was immunoSEQ multiplex PCR; TCRdb's version includes in-frame clones alone and lacks a portion of them. That table furnishes V, J and clone size, whereas the DNA furnished D and trimming. The repertoire holds 150,000 to 190,000 clones, with roughly nine tenths as singletons. The chain carries TRBV27 and TRBJ2-1; D is ambiguous. Sequencing input: peripheral blood. The TCR was taken from a woman aged 40 to 50 with acute or convalescent COVID-19. The CDR3 coding sequence is TGTGCCAGCAGTTTATCCACAACCTACAATGAGCAGTTCTTC. Encoded protein: CASSLSTTYNEQFF.